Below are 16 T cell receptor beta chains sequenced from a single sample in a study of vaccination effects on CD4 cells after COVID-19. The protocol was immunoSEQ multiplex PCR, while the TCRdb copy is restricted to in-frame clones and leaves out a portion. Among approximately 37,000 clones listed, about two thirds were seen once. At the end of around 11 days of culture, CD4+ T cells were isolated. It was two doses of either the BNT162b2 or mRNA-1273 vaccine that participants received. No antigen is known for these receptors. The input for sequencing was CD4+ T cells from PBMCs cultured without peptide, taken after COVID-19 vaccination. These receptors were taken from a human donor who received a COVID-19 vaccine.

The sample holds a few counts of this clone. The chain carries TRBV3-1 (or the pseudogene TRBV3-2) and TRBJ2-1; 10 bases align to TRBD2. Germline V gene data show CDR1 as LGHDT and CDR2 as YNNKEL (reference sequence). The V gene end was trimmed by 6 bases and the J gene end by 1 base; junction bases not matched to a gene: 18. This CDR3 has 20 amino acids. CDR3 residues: CASRPTLAGGEAGSYNEQFF. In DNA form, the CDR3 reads TGTGCCAGCAGGCCGACGTTAGCGGGGGGAGAGGCAGGGTCCTACAATGAGCAGTTCTTC.

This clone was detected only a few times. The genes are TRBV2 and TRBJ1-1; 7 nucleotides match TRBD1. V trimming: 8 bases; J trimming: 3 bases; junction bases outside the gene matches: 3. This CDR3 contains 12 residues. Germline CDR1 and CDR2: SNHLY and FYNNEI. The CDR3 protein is CASGQEYTEAFF. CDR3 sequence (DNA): TGTGCCAGCGGACAGGAGTACACTGAAGCTTTCTTT.

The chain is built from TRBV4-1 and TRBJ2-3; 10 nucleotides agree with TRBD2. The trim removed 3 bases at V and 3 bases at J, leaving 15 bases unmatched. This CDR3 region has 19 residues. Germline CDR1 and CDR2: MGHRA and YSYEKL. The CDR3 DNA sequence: TGCGCCAGCAGCCACCGCCGGAGCGGGGGGGCGGCTGTTACAGATACGCAGTATTTT. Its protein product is CASSHRRSGGAAVTDTQYF.

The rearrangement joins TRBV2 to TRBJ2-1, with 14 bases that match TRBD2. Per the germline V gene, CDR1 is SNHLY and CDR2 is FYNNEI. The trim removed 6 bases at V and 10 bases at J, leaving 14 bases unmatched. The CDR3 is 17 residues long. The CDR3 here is CASSPRRLAGGPGEQFF. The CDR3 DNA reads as TGTGCCAGCAGCCCTAGAAGACTAGCGGGGGGGCCGGGGGAGCAGTTCTTC. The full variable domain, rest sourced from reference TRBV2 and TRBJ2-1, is EPEVTQTPSHQVTQMGQEVILRCVPISNHLYFYWYRQILGQKVEFLVSFYNNEISEKSEIFDDQFSVERPDGSNFTLKIRSTKLEDSAMYFCASSPRRLAGGPGEQFFGPGTRLTVL.

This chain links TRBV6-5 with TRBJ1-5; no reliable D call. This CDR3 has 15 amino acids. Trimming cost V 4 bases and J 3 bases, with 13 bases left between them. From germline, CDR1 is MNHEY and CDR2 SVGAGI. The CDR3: CASSSGTGFNQPQHF. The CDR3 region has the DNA TGTGCCAGCAGTTCCGGTACTGGCTTCAATCAGCCCCAGCATTTT.

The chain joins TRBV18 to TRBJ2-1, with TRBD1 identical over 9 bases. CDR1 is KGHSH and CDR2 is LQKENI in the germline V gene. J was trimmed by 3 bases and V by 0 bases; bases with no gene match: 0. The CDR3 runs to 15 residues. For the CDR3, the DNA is TGTGCCAGCTCACCACCGACAGGGGGCTACAATGAGCAGTTCTTC. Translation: CASSPPTGGYNEQFF.

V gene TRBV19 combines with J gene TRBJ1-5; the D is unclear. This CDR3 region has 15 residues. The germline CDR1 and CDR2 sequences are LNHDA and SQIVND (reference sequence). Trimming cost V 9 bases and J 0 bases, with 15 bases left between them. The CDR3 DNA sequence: TGTGCCAGATCCTCGGCGTCACCTAGCAATCAGCCCCAGCATTTT. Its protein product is CARSSASPSNQPQHF.

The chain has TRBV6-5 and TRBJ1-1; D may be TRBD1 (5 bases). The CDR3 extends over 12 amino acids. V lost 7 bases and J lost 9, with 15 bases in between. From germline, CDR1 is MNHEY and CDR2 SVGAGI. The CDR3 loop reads CASMGDEGQAFF. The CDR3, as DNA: TGTGCCAGCATGGGGGACGAGGGGCAAGCTTTCTTT.

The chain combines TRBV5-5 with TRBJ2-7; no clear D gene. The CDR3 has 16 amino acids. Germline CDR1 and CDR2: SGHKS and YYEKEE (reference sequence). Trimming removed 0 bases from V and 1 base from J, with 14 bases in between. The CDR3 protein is CASSLAVTYTSYEQYF. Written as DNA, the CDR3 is TGTGCCAGCAGCTTGGCTGTGACATATACTTCCTACGAGCAGTACTTC. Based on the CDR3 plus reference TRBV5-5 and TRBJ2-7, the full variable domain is DAGVTQSPTHLIKTRGQQVTLRCSPISGHKSVSWYQQVLGQGPQFIFQYYEKEERGRGNFPDRFSARQFPNYSSELNVNALLLGDSALYLCASSLAVTYTSYEQYFGPGTRLTVT.

CDR3: CASSEYNTGFNSPLHF. Here the CDR3 DNA reads TGTGCCAGCAGTGAATATAATACAGGGTTTAATTCACCCCTCCACTTT. This chain uses TRBV25-1 with TRBJ1-6; the D gene is possibly TRBD1 (6 bases). Germline V CDR1 and CDR2: MGHDK, SYGVNS. V lost 0 bases to trimming and J lost 6 bases, with 12 bases between them. CDR3 size: 16 residues.

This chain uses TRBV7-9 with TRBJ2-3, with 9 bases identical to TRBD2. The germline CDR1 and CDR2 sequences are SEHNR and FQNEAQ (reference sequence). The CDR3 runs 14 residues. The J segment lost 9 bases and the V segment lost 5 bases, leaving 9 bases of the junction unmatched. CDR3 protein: CASSQLAGAGTQYF. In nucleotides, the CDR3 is TGTGCCAGCAGCCAATTAGCGGGAGCTGGGACGCAGTATTTT.

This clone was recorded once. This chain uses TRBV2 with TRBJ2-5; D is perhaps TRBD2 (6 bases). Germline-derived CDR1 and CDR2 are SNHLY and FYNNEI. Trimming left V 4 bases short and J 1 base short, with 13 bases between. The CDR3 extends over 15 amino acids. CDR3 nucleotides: TGTGCCAGCAGTGTGAACCGGGGGAGCCAAGAGACCCAGTACTTC. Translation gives CASSVNRGSQETQYF.

In DNA, the CDR3 is TGTGCCAGCAGTTACCGGGGGGGCGCCTACAATGAGCAGTTCTTC. Protein product: CASSYRGGAYNEQFF. This chain uses TRBV6-5 with TRBJ2-1, with 8 bases aligning to TRBD2. V shed 2 bases and J 2 bases; nucleotides not matched to a gene: 2. The CDR3 has 15 amino acids. Germline CDR1 MNHEY, CDR2 SVGAGI.

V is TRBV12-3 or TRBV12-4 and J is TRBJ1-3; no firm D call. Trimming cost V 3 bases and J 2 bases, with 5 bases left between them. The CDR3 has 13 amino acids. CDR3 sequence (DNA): TGTGCCAGCAGTTTGGCGCCTGGAAACACCATATATTTT. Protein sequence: CASSLAPGNTIYF.

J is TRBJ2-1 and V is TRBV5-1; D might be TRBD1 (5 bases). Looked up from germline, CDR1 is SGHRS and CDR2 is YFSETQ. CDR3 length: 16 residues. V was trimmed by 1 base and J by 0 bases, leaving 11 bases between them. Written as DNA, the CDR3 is TGCGCCAGCAGCTTGTTGGGGCCCAGCTCCTACAATGAGCAGTTCTTC. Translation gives CASSLLGPSSYNEQFF.

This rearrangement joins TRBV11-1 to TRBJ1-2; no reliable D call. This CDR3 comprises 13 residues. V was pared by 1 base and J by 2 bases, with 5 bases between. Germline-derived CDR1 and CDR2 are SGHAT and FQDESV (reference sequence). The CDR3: CASSLDSNYGYTF. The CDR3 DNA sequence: TGTGCCAGCAGCTTAGACAGCAACTATGGCTACACCTTC.